This T cell receptor (beta chain) was sequenced in a study of breast tumors, draining lymph nodes, adjacent tissues (TCRdb year 2016). For the wider study: In breast cancer patients, the study compared the TCR beta repertoires of tumor, adjacent nontumor tissue and axillary lymph nodes. The study aimed to assess the relationships and possible T-cell exchange between tumor, surrounding tissue and draining lymph node repertoires in human breast cancer.

The lymph node samples were taken from the axillary draining lymph nodes of breast cancer patients. The instrument was an Illumina HiSeq 2000. Multiplex PCR amplification was used to build the TCR beta chain libraries. The amplified TCR beta chain products were analyzed by high-throughput sequencing. The public reads were run again by TCRdb, first through fastp at Q25 and then through MiXCR, and only productive beta chains were kept. Every entry covers one CDR3 protein and lists the most common genes and DNA from its rows. A total of a few hundred thousand distinct CDR3 sequences appear in this sample, roughly a third of them only once. Over 3.5% of the sample belongs to the ten largest clones. Regarding this clonotype: Its cognate antigen has yet to be identified. Nothing much larger sits one base from this clone, and base qualities are not available.

In the germline V gene, CDR1 corresponds to ENHRY and CDR2 to SYGVKD. The cysteine opens and the phenylalanine closes a CDR3 of 14 amino acids. The DNA shown is the 42-base CDR3, in frame from base 1. The trim is 3 bases for V and 0 bases for J, with a gap of 9 bases between the germline ends. The study at large found these results: A scenario in which most tumor T cells derive from the lymph node and then expand within tumor tissue was judged to be consistent with the data. The conclusion that tumor T cells originate in lymph nodes was presented as consistent with a hypothesis rather than as directly demonstrated. T-cell repertoire diversity in tumors was found to be lower than in lymph nodes but higher than in nontumor tissue, and preferential V and J gene usage was observed. Tumor and nontumor tissue repertoires were significantly more similar in luminal-like than in basal-like breast cancer.

The V gene is TRBV10-3 and the J gene is TRBJ2-7, with the D segment identity uncertain. This TCR came from a female donor with breast cancer. Some clones in this sample may be carry-over from other donors' samples. The sequencing sample was made of axillary lymph node tissue. The nucleotide sequence is TGTGCCATCAGTGACGAATCACGCTCCTACGAGCAGTACTTC. It encodes CAISDESRSYEQYF.